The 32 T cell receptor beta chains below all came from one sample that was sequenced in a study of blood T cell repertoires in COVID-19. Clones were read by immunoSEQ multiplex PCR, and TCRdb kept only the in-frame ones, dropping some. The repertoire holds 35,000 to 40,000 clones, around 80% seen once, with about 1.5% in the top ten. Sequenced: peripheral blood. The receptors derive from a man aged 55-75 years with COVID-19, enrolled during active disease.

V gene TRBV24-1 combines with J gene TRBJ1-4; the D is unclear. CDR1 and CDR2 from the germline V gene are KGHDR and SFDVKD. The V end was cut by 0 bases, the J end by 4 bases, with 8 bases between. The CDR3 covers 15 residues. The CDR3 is CATSDLPGYNEKLFF. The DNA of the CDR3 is TGTGCCACCAGTGATTTGCCAGGTTATAATGAAAAACTGTTTTTT.

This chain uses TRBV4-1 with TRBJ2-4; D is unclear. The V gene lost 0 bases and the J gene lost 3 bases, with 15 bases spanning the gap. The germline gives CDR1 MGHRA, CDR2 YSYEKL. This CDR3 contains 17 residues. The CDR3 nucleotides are TGCGCCAGCAGCCAAGAGGCCGGGTCGATAGTCAAAAACATTCAGTACTTC. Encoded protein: CASSQEAGSIVKNIQYF.

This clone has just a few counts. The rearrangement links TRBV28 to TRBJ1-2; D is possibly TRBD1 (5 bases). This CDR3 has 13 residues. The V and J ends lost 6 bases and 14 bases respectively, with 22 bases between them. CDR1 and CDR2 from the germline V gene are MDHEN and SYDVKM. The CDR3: CASSLSGVGLYTF. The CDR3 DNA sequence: TGTGCCAGCAGCCTCTCCGGCGTGGGGCTTTATACCTTC.

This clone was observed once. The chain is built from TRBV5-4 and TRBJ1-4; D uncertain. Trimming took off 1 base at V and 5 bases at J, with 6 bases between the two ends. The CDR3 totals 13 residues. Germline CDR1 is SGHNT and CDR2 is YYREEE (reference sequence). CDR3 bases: TGTGCCAGCAGCTTGCCGGGAAATGAAAAACTGTTTTTT. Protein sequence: CASSLPGNEKLFF.

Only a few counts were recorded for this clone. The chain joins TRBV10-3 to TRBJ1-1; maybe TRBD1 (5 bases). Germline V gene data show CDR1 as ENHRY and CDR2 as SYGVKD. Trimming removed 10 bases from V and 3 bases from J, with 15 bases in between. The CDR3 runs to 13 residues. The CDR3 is CATTSDRDTEAFF. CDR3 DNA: TGTGCCACTACCTCCGACAGAGACACTGAAGCTTTCTTT.

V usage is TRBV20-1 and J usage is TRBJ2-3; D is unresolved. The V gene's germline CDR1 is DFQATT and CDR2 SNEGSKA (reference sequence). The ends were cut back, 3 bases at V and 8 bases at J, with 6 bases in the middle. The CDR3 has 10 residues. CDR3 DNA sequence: TGCAGTGCTAGGCAGATTACGCAGTATTTT. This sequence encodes CSARQITQYF.

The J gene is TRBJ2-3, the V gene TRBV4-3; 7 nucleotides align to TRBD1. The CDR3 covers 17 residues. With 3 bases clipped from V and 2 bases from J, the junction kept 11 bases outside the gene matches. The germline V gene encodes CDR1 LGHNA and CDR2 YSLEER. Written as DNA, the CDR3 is TGCGCCAGCAGCCATCTTAAGGGACAGCCCGCCACAGATACGCAGTATTTT. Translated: CASSHLKGQPATDTQYF.

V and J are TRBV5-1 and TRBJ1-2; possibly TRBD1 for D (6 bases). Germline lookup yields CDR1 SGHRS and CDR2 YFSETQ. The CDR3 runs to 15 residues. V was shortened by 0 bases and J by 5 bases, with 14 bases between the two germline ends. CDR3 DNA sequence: TGCGCCAGCAGCTTGGCCTGGGCAGGGGTTTATGGCTACACCTTC. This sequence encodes CASSLAWAGVYGYTF.

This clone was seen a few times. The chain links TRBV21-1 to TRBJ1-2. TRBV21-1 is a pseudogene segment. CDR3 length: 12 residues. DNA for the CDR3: TGTGCCAGCACCCCTAAGCTCGGGGGCTACACCTTC. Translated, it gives CASTPKLGGYTF.

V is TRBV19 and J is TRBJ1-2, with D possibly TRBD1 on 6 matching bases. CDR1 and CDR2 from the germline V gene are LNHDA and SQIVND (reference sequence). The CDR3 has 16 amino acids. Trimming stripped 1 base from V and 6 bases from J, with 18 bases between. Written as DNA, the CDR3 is TGTGCCAGTAGTATAGGGACCCCCGGCAGGGGTCATGGCTACACCTTC. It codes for CASSIGTPGRGHGYTF.

The CDR3 here is CASSKGQITGELFF. The CDR3 DNA is TGTGCCAGCAGCAAGGGACAGATCACCGGGGAGCTGTTTTTT. This chain joins TRBV7-7 and TRBJ2-2; the match to TRBD1 covers 7 bases. CDR3 length: 14 residues. Germline values: CDR1 SSHAT, CDR2 FNYEAQ (reference sequence). The J segment lost 4 bases and the V segment lost 5 bases, leaving 4 bases of the junction unmatched.

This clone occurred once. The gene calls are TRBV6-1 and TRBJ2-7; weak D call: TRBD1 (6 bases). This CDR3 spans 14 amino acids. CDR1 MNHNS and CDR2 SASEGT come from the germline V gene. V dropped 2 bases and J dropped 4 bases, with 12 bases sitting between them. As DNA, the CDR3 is TGTGCCAGCAGTGAAATGGGGGCCGGTTACGAGCAGTACTTC. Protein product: CASSEMGAGYEQYF.

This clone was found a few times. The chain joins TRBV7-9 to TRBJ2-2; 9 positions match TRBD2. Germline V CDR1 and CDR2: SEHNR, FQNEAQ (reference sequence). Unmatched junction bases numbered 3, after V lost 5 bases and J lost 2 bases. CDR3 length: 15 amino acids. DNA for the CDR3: TGTGCCAGCAGCCAAGCGGGAGGCAACACCGGGGAGCTGTTTTTT. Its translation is CASSQAGGNTGELFF.

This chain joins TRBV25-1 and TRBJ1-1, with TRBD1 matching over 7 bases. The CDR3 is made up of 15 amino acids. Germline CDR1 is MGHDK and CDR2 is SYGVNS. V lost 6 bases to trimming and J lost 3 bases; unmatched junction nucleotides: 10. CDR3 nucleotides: TGTGCCAGCAGGCAGACAGGGATATTGGACACTGAAGCTTTCTTT. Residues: CASRQTGILDTEAFF.

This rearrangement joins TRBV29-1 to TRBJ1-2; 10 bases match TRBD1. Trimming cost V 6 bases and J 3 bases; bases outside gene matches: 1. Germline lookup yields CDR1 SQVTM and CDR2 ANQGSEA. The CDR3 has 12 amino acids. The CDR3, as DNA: TGCAGCGTGGGGACAGGGGACTATGGCTACACCTTC. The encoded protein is CSVGTGDYGYTF.

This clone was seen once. As DNA, the CDR3 is TGCGCCAGCAGCCCGACAGGGGGCGACACTGAAGCTTTCTTT. It translates to CASSPTGGDTEAFF. The chain employs TRBV5-1 and TRBJ1-1, with 10 bases aligning to TRBD1. The CDR3 contains 14 residues. The germline V gene encodes CDR1 SGHRS and CDR2 YFSETQ. V dropped 4 bases and J dropped 3; count of bases not matched to a gene: 3.

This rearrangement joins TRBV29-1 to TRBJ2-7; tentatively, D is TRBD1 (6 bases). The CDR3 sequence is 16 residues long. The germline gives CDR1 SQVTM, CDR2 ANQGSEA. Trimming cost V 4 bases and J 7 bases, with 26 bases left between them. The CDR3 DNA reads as TGCAGCGTTGGAGGCATTGGACAGAGTGGAGTTGGGGAGCAGTACTTC. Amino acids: CSVGGIGQSGVGEQYF.

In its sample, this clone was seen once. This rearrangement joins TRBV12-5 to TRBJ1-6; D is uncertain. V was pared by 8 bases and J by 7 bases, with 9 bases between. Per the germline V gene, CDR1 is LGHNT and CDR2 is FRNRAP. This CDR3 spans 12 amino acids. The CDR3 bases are TGTGCTAGTTGTCAGAACAATTCACCCCTCCACTTT. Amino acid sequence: CASCQNNSPLHF.

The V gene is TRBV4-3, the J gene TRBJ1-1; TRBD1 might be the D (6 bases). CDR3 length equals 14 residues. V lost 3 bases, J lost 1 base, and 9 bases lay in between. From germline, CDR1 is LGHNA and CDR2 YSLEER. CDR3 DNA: TGCGCCAGCAGCCAGGGGACACCGAACACTGAAGCTTTCTTT. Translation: CASSQGTPNTEAFF.

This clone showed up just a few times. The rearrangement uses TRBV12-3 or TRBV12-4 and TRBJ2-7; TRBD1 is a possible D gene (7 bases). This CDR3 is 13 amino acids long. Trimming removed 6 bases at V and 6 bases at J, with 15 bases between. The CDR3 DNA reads TGTGCCAGCAGACTCGGAGGGGGCCTCGAGCAGTACTTC. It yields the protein CASRLGGGLEQYF.

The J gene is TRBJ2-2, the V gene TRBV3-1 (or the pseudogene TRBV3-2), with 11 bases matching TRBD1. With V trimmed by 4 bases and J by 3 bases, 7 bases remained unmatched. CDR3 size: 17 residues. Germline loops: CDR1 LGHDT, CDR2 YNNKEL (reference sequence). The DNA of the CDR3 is TGTGCCAGCAGCCTACGGACAGGGGGCGAGGACACCGGGGAGCTGTTTTTT. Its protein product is CASSLRTGGEDTGELFF.

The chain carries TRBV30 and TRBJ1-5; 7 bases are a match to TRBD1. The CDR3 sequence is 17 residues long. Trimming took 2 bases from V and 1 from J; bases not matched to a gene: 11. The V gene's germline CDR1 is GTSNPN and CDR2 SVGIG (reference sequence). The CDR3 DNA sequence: TGTGCCTGGAGTTCCGGGACAGTCTTTTTAAGCAATCAGCCCCAGCATTTT. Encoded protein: CAWSSGTVFLSNQPQHF. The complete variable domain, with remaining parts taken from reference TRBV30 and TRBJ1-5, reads SQTIHQWPATLVQPVGSPLSLECTVEGTSNPNLYWYRQAAGRGLQLLFYSVGIGQISSEVPQNLSASRPQDRQFILSSKKLLLSDSGFYLCAWSSGTVFLSNQPQHFGDGTRLSIL.

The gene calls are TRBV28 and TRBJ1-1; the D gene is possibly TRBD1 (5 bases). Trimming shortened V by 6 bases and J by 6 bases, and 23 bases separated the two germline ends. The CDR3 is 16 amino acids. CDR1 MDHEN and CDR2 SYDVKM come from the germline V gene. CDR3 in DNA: TGTGCCAGCAGAACCACGCCTCGGGGGGGACGGGCTGAAGCTTTCTTT. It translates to CASRTTPRGGRAEAFF.

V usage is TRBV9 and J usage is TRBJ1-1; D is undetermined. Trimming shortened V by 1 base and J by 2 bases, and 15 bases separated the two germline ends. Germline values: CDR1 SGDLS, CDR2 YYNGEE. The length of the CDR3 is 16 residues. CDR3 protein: CASSVSPAGRNTEAFF. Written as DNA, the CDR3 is TGTGCCAGCAGCGTAAGTCCAGCGGGCCGAAACACTGAAGCTTTCTTT.

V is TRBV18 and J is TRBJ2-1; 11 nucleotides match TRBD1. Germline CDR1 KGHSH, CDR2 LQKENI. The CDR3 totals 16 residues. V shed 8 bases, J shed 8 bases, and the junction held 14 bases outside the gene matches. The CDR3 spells CASLNDLGQGGHEQFF. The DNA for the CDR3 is TGTGCCAGCCTCAACGACCTGGGACAGGGGGGGCATGAGCAGTTCTTC.

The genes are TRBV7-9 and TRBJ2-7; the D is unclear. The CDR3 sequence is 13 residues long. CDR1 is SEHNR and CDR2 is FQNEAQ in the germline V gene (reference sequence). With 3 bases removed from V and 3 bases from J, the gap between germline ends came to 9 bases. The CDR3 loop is CASSFQVFYEQYF. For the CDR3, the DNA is TGTGCCAGCAGCTTTCAGGTTTTCTACGAGCAGTACTTC.

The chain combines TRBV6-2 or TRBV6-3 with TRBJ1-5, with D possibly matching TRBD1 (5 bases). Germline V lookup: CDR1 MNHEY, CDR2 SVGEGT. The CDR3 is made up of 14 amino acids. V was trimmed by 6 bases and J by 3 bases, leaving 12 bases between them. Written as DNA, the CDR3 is TGTGCCAGCAGCCCCGGGGGTTCCAATCAGCCCCAGCATTTT. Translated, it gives CASSPGGSNQPQHF.

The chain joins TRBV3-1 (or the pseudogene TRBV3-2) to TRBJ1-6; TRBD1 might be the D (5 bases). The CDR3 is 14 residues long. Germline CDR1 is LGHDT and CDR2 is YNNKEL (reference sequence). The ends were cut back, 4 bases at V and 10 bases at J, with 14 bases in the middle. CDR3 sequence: CASSLGHLGSPLHF. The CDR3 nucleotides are TGTGCCAGCAGCCTAGGACATCTCGGGTCACCCCTCCACTTT.

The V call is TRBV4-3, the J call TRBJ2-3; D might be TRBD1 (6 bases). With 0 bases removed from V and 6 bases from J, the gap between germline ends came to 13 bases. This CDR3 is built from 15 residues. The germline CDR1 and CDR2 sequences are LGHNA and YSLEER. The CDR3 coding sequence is TGCGCCAGCAGCCAAGATACAGGGTATATCGATACGCAGTATTTT. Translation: CASSQDTGYIDTQYF.

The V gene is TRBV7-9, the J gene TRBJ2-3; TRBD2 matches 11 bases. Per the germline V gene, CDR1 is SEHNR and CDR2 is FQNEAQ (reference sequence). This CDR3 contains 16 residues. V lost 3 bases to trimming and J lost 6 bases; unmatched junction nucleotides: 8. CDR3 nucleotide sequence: TGTGCCAGCAGCTTCTTGGATCGACTAGCGGGGGATACGCAGTATTTT. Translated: CASSFLDRLAGDTQYF.

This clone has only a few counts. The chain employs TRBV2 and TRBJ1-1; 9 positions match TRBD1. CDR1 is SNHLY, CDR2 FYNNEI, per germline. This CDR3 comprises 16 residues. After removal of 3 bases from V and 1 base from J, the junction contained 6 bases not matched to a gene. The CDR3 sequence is CASSDVRTGANTEAFF. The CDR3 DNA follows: TGTGCCAGCAGTGATGTTCGGACAGGGGCGAACACTGAAGCTTTCTTT.

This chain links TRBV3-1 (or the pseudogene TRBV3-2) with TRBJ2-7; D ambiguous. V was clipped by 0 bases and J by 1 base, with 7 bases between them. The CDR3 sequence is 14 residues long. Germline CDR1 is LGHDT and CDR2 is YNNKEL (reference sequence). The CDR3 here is CASSQDSSSYEQYF. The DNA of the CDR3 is TGTGCCAGCAGCCAAGATTCTAGTTCCTACGAGCAGTACTTC.